This note documents a single T cell receptor (beta chain) sequence. The antigen remains undetermined. This entry is derived from a study of T cell responses to AZD1222 COVID-19 vaccine. Study-level points and caveats: Reports say nearly half of spike-specific TCRs go after unmutated variant regions. Spike-specific TCR depth and breadth grew after two AZD1222 doses.

With 8 bases removed from V and 8 bases from J, the gap between germline ends came to 18 bases. The CDR3 covers 14 residues. Germline-derived CDR1 and CDR2 are MNHEY and SVGAGI. This table comes from immunoSEQ multiplex PCR, and its TCRdb copy is limited to in-frame clones, with some not included. The sample lists 90,000 to 100,000 clones, around 84% seen once, with roughly 5% in the top ten. The chain employs TRBV6-5 and TRBJ1-4; a possible D gene is TRBD1 (5 bases). This specimen was peripheral blood, taken 28 days after the second AZD1222 dose. The TCR was taken from an adult who received the AZD1222 COVID-19 vaccine. The CDR3 nucleotides read TGTGCCAGCCGGCAGGGATCAGATAACGAAAAACTGTTTTTT. Its protein product is CASRQGSDNEKLFF.